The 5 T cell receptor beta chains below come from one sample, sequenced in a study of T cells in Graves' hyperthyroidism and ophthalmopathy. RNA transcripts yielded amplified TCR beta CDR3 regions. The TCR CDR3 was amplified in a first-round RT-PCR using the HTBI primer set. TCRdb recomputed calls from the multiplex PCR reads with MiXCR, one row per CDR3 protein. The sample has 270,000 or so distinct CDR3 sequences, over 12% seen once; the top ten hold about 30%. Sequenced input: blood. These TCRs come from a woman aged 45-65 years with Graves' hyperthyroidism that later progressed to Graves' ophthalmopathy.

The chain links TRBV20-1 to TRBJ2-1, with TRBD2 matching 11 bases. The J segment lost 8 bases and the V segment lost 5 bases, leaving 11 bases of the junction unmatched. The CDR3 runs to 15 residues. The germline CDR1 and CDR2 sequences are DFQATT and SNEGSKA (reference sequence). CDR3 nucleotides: TGCAGTGCTTCCAATAGCGGGAGGGGTTACCATGAGCAGTTCTTC. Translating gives CSASNSGRGYHEQFF.

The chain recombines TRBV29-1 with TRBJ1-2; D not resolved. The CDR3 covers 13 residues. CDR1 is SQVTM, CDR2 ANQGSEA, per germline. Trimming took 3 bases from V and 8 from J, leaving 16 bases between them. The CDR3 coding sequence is TGCAGCGTTGATTGGGAGTCAATGGAGGGCTACACCTTC. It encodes CSVDWESMEGYTF.

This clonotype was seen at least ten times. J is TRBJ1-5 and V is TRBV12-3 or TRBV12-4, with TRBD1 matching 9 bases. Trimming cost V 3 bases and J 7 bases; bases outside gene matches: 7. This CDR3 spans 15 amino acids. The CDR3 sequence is CASSFGDRVMQPQHF. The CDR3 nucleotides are TGTGCCAGCAGTTTTGGGGACAGGGTTATGCAGCCCCAGCATTTT.

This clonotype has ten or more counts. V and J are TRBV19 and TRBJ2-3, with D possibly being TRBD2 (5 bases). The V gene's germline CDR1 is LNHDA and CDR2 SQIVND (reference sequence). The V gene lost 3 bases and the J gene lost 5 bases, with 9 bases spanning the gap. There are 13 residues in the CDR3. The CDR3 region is CASSIHSGDTQYF. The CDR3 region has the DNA TGTGCCAGTAGTATTCACAGCGGAGATACGCAGTATTTT. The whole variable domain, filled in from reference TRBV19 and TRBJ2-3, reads DGGITQSPKYLFRKEGQNVTLSCEQNLNHDAMYWYRQDPGQGLRLIYYSQIVNDFQKGDIAEGYSVSREKKESFPLTVTSAQKNPTAFYLCASSIHSGDTQYFGPGTRLTVL.

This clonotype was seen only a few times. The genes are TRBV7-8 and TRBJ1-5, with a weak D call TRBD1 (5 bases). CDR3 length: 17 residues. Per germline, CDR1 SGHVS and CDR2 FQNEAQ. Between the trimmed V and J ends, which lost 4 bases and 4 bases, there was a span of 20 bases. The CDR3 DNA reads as TGTGCCAGCAGCTCGGGGATTTATAAGCGACAGAATCAGCCCCAGCATTTT. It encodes CASSSGIYKRQNQPQHF.